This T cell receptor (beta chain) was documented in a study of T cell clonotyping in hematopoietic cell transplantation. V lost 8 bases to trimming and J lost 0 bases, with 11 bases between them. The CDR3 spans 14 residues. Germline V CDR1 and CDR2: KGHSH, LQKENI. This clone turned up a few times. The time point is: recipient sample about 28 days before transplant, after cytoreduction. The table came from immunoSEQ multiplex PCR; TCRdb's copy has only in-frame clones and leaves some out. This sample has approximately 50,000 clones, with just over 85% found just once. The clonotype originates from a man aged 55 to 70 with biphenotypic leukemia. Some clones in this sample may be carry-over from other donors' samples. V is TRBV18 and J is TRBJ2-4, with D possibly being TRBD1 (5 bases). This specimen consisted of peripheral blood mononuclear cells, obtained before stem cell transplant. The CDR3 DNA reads TGTGCCAGCCGTACGACAGTAGCCAAAAACATTCAGTACTTC. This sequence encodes CASRTTVAKNIQYF.